Sequencing of this TCR beta chain was carried out in a study of blood T cell repertoires in COVID-19 (dated by TCRdb to about 2020). For context, the study as a whole: Samples from collaborators originated in the United States, Italy and Spain and spanned both the acute and convalescent phases of COVID-19. Deeply sampled blood TCRbeta repertoires from subjects exposed to, actively infected with, or recovered from COVID-19 were included in the dataset. Where available, HLA class I and class II types were taken from metadata supplied by the sample provider and were not determined by assay-based typing. A de-identified subject ID, COVID-19 status, age in years and sex were almost always included in the sample metadata. The samples were drawn from two sources: the first 160 participants of the ongoing ImmuneRACE study, and 1,000 to 1,500 subjects contributed by 6 global collaborators. The repertoires were released in a freely available public database intended as a resource for research on the immune response to SARS-CoV-2. The prospective study material was composed of cDNA or gDNA derived from T cells, B-cell-depleted T cells, or PBMCs.

Of note for this clone: Its binding antigen is unknown. The sample holds no much larger clone one base away, and base qualities are not on file.

TCRbeta CDR3 regions were amplified from genomic DNA by means of the immunoSEQ Assay, a bias-controlled multiplex PCR. The study's own analysis went as follows. The number of nucleated cells in each sample was estimated from the amplification of reference gene primers within the assay. Sequence reads were collapsed and filtered to measure the absolute abundance of every unique TCRbeta CDR3 rearrangement. Productive Simpson clonality was computed per sample as the square root of Simpson's diversity index over productive rearrangements. Not all clones reach the TCRdb copy of this immuneACCESS table, which keeps in-frame sequences only. Checked studies attribute under half of the gap to unresolved V genes and leave the rest unexplained. V, J and clone size were drawn from that table, and D and trimming were deduced from the DNA. For this sample there are some 120,000 clones; around 77% appear just once. Approximately 7.9% of the sample is in the top ten clones.

As encoded in the germline V gene (reference sequence), CDR1 is GTSNPN while CDR2 is SVGIG. CDR3 length: 13 amino acids, cysteine to phenylalanine. Solely the CDR3 DNA is kept, with 39 bases framed from the first base. Trimming at the junction amounts to 3 bases on V and 4 bases on J, and the germline ends lie 7 bases apart. Each collaborating institution followed its own protocols to collect whole blood in K2EDTA tubes. For TCRbeta analysis, collaborators shipped samples as frozen whole blood, isolated PBMCs, or DNA extracted from either of those sample types. What the work shows at the level of the full study, not this receptor alone: The amount of clinical and demographic metadata varied by source and participant and was provided uncurated.

This TCR was recovered from a human donor in a cohort sampled during active COVID-19. The sample consisted of peripheral blood. The chain joins TRBV30 to TRBJ2-6; the D gene assignment is ambiguous. The DNA is TGTGCCTGGAGGGGCTCGGGGGCCAACGTCCTGACTTTC. Translated, it reads CAWRGSGANVLTF.